This T cell receptor (beta chain) was retrieved from a study of blood T cells in healthy people across ages. Whole-study context: Using template switching, researchers captured about one barcoded beta molecule for each two T cells.

This CDR3 comprises 14 residues. The germline V gene has CDR1 SGDLS and CDR2 YYNGEE. Primers used in a second PCR of roughly 6 to 11 cycles were a sample-barcoded 5' primer and a J-beta primer mix. TCRdb itself ran the 5' RACE reads through MiXCR, one entry per CDR3 protein. The profile shows 1.8 million or so distinct CDR3 sequences, approximately 40% of them singletons. Points on this clonotype: The junction shows a germline mismatch at one end, possibly a read error.

Sample: blood. The TCR originated in a human donor in good health. The rearrangement joins TRBV9 to TRBJ2-3, with D perhaps being TRBD1 or TRBD2 (5 bases each). CDR3 nucleotide sequence: TGCGCCAGCAGCGTGGGGGTTAGCACAGATACGCAGTATTTT. Protein: CASSVGVSTDTQYF.